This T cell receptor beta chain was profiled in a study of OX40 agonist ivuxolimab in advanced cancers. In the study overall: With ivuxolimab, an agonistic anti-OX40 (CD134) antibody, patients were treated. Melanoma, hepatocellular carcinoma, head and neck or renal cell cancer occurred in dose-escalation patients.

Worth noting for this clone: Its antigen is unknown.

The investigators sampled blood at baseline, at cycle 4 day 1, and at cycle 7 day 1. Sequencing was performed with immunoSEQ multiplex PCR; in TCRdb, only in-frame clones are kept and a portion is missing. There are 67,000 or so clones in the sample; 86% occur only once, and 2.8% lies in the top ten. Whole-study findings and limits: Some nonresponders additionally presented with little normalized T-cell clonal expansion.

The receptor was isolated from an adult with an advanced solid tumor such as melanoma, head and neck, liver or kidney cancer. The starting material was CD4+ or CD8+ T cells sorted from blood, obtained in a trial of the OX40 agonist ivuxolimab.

The CDR3 DNA is TGTGCCTGGAGTATCCAGGGCAATCAGCCCCAGCATTTT. It yields the protein CAWSIQGNQPQHF. The rearrangement links TRBV30 to TRBJ1-5, with D uncertain. This CDR3 comprises 13 residues. The germline V and J ends were trimmed by 2 bases and 2 bases, with 7 bases remaining between them. Germline values: CDR1 GTSNPN, CDR2 SVGIG (reference sequence).